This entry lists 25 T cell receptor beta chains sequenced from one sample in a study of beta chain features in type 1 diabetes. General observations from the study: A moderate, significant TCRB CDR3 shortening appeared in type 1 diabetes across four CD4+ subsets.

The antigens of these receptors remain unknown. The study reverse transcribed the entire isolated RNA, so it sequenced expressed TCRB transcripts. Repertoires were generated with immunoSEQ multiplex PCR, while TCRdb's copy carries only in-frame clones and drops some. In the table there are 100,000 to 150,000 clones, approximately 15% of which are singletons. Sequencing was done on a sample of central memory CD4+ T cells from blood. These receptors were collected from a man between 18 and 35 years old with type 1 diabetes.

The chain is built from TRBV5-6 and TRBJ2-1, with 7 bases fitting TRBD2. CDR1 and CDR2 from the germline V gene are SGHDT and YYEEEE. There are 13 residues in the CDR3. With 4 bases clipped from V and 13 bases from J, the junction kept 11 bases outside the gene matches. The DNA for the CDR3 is TGTGCCAGCAGCATAATGGCGGGGGAGGGCCAGTTCTTC. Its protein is CASSIMAGEGQFF. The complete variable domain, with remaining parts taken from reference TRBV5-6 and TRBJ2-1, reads DAGVTQSPTHLIKTRGQQVTLRCSPKSGHDTVSWYQQALGQGPQFIFQYYEEEERQRGNFPDRFSGHQFPNYSSELNVNALLLGDSALYLCASSIMAGEGQFFGPGTRLTVL.

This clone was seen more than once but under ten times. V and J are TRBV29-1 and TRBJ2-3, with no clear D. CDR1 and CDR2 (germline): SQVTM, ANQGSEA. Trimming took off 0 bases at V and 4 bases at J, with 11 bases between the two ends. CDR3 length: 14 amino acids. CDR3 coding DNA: TGCAGCGTTGAAGATTACGTAGGATCAGATACGCAGTATTTT. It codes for CSVEDYVGSDTQYF.

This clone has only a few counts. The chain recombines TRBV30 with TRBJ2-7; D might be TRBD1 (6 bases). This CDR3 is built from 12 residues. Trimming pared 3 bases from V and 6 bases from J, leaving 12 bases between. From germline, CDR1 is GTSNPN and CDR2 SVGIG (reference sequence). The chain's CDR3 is CAWSRTGLEQYF. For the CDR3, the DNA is TGTGCCTGGAGCCGTACAGGGCTCGAGCAGTACTTC.

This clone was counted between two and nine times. DNA for the CDR3: TGTGCCAGCAGCGTAGAGCCGACAGGGGGCCTCGGAGATACGCAGTATTTT. Its protein is CASSVEPTGGLGDTQYF. The J gene is TRBJ2-3, the V gene TRBV9; 10 nucleotides match TRBD1. The CDR3 extends over 17 amino acids. V lost 0 bases, J lost 5 bases, and 9 bases stayed unmatched. Germline lookup yields CDR1 SGDLS and CDR2 YYNGEE.

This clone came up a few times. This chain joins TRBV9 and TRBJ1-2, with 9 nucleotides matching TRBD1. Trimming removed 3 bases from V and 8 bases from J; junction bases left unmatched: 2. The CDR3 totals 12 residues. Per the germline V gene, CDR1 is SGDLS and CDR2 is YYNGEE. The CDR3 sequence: CASSGTGEGYTF. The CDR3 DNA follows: TGTGCCAGCAGCGGGACAGGGGAGGGCTACACCTTC.

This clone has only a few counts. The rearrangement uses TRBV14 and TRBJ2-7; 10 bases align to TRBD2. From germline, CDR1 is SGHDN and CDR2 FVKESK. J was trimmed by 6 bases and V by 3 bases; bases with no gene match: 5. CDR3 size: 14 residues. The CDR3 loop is CASSQGLASGEQYF. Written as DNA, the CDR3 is TGTGCCAGCAGCCAGGGACTAGCGTCTGGCGAGCAGTACTTC.

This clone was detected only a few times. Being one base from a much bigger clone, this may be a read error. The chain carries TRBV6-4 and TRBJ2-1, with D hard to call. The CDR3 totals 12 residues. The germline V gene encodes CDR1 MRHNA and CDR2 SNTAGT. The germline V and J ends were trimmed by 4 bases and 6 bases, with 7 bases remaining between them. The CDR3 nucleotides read TGTGCCAGCAGTGCGGCCGGCAATGAGCAGTTCTTC. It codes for CASSAAGNEQFF.

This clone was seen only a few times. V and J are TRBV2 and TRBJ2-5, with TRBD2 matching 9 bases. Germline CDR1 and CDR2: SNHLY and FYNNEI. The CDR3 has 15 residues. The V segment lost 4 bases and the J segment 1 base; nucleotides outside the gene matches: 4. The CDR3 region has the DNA TGTGCCAGCAGTGGGGCTAGCGGGGCCCAAGAGACCCAGTACTTC. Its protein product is CASSGASGAQETQYF. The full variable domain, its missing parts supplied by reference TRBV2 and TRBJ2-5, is EPEVTQTPSHQVTQMGQEVILRCVPISNHLYFYWYRQILGQKVEFLVSFYNNEISEKSEIFDDQFSVERPDGSNFTLKIRSTKLEDSAMYFCASSGASGAQETQYFGPGTRLLVL.

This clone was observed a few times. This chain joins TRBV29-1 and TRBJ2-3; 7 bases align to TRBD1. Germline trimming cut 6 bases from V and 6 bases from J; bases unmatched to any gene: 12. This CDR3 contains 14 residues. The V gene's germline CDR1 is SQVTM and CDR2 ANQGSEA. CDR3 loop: CSVMGTGAADTQYF. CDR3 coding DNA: TGCAGCGTGATGGGAACAGGGGCTGCGGATACGCAGTATTTT.

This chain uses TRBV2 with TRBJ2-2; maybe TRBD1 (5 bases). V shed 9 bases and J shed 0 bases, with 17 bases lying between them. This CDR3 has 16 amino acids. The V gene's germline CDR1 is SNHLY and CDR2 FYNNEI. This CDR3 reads CASNRQIVTNTGELFF. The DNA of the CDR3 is TGTGCCAGTAATCGACAGATAGTTACGAACACCGGGGAGCTGTTTTTT.

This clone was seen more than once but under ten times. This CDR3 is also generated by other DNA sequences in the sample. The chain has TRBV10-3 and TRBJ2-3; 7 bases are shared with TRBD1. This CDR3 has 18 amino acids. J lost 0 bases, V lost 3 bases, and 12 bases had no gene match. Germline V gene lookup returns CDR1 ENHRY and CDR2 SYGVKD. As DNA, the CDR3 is TGTGCCATCAGTGACCCATTCCAGGGGGAACCTAGCACAGATACGCAGTATTTT. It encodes CAISDPFQGEPSTDTQYF.

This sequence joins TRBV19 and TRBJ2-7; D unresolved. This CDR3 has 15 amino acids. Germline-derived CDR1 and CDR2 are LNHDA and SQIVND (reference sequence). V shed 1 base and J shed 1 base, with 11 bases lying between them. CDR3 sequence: CASSIVAALSYEQYF. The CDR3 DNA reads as TGTGCCAGTAGTATAGTCGCCGCCCTGTCCTACGAGCAGTACTTC.

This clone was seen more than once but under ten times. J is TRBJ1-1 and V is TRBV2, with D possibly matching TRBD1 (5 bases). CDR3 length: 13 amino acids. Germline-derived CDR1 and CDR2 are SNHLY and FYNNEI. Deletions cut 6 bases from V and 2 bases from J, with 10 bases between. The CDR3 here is CASRRDGNTEAFF. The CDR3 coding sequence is TGTGCCAGCAGAAGGGACGGAAACACTGAAGCTTTCTTT.

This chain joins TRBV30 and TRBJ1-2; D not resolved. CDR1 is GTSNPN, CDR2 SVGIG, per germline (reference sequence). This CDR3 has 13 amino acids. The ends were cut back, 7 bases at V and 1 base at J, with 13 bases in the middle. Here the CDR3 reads CALERRLNYGYTF. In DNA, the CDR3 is TGTGCCTTGGAAAGACGGCTTAACTATGGCTACACCTTC.

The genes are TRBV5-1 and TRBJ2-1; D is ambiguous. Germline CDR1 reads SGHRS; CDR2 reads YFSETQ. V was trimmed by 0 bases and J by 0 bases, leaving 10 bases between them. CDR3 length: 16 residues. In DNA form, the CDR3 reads TGCGCCAGCAGCTTGGTCCCTAGGAGCTCCTACAATGAGCAGTTCTTC. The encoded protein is CASSLVPRSSYNEQFF.

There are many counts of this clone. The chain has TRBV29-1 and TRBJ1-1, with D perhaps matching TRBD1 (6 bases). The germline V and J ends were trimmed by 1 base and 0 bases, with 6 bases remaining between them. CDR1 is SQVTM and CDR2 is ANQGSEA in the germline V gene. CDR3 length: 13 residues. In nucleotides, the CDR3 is TGCAGCGTTGAAGGACAGGTGAACACTGAAGCTTTCTTT. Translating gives CSVEGQVNTEAFF. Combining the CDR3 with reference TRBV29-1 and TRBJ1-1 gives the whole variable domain SAVISQKPSRDICQRGTSLTIQCQVDSQVTMMFWYRQQPGQSLTLIATANQGSEATYESGFVIDKFPISRPNLTFSTLTVSNMSPEDSSIYLCSVEGQVNTEAFFGQGTRLTVV.

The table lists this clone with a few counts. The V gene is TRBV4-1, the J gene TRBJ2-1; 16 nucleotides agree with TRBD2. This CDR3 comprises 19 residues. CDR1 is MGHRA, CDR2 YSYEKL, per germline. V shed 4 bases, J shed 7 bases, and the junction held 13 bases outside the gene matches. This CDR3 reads CASSRLSPGLAGGKNEQFF. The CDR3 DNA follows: TGCGCCAGCAGCCGACTATCACCGGGACTAGCGGGAGGGAAAAATGAGCAGTTCTTC.

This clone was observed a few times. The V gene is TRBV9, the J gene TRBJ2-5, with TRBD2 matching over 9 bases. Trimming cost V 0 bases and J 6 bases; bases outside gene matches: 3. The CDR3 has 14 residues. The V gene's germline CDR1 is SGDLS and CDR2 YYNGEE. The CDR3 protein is CASSVVAGEQTQYF. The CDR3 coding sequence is TGTGCCAGCAGCGTAGTAGCGGGAGAGCAGACCCAGTACTTC.

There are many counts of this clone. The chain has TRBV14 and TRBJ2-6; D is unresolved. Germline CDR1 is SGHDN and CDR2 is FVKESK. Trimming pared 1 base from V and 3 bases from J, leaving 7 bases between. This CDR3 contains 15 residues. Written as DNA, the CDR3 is TGTGCCAGCAGCCAAGTTGGGTTTGGGGCCAACGTCCTGACTTTC. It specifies CASSQVGFGANVLTF.

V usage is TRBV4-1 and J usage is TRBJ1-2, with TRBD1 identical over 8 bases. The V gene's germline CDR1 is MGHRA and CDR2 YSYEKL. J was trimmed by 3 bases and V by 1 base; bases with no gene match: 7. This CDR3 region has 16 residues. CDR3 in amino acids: CASSQGETGDDYGYTF. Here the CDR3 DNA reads TGCGCCAGCAGCCAAGGGGAGACAGGGGACGACTATGGCTACACCTTC.

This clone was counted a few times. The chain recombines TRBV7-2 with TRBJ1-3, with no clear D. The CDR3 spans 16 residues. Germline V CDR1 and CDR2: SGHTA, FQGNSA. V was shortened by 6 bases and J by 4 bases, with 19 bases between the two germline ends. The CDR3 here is CASSSSPGLGGNTIYF. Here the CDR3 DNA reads TGTGCCAGCAGTTCCTCCCCGGGCCTCGGGGGAAACACCATATATTTT.

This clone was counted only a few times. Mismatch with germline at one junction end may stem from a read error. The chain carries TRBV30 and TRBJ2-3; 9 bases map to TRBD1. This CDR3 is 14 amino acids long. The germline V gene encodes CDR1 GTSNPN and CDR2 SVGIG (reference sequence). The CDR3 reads CAWSVRGRDREARF. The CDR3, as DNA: TGTGCCTGGAGTGTACGGGGGCGGGACAGGGAGGCACGTTTT.

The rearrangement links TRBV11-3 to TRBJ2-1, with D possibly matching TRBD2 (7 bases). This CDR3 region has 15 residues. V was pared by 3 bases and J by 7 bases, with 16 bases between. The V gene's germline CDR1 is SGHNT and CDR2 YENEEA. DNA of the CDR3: TGTGCCAGCAGCTTGGGGGGGCGCGTTTGGAATGAGCAGTTCTTC. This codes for CASSLGGRVWNEQFF.

The CDR3 coding sequence is TGTGCCAGCAGCTTAGCCTTTCAAGAGACCCAGTACTTC. Protein sequence: CASSLAFQETQYF. The chain links TRBV7-2 to TRBJ2-5, with D unclear. The CDR3 loop spans 13 amino acids. The germline V gene encodes CDR1 SGHTA and CDR2 FQGNSA. The ends were cut back, 0 bases at V and 2 bases at J, with 4 bases in the middle.

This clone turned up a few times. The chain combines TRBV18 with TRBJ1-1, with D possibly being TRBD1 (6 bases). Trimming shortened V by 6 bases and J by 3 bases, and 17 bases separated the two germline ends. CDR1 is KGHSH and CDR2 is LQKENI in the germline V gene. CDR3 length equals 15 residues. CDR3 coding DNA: TGTGCCAGCTCCCAGAGCGGGGGCGGGCACACTGAAGCTTTCTTT. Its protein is CASSQSGGGHTEAFF.